The 16 T cell receptor beta chains below were found in one sample sequenced in a study of blood T cell repertoires in COVID-19 (TCRdb year 2020). Preparation of the library involved the immunoSEQ multiplex PCR assay. TCRdb re-hosts the immuneACCESS table, in-frame sequences only. Its copies lack some clones; in the studies checked, an unresolved V gene accounts for under half of them, and the cause for the rest is not known. The sample records over 85,000 clones, about nine tenths of which are singletons. The ten largest clonotypes hold around 5% of the sample. Sequencing input: peripheral blood. These receptors were taken from a woman aged 50 to 60 with COVID-19, enrolled during active disease.

A single count supports this clone. The V call is TRBV10-1, the J call TRBJ2-3; 9 bases line up with TRBD1. Germline-derived CDR1 and CDR2 are WNHNN and SYGVQD (reference sequence). V shed 0 bases and J 4 bases; nucleotides not matched to a gene: 8. This CDR3 is built from 17 residues. As DNA, the CDR3 is TGCGCCAGCAGTGAGTCCGCCGGGACAGGGCCCCCAGATACGCAGTATTTT. Encoded protein: CASSESAGTGPPDTQYF.

The gene calls are TRBV5-1 and TRBJ1-4; no firm D call. Germline CDR1 and CDR2: SGHRS and YFSETQ. Deletions cut 3 bases from V and 4 bases from J, with 7 bases between. The CDR3 totals 13 residues. CDR3 DNA: TGCGCCAGCAGCTCGGGGATTAATGAAAAACTGTTTTTT. It translates to CASSSGINEKLFF.

The CDR3 bases are TGTGCCAGCAGTTCCCGGGACAGGTCTTACGAGCAGTACTTC. Protein sequence: CASSSRDRSYEQYF. The rearrangement uses TRBV6-5 and TRBJ2-7; TRBD1 matches 8 bases. The germline V gene has CDR1 MNHEY and CDR2 SVGAGI. V shed 4 bases and J 4 bases; nucleotides not matched to a gene: 6. This CDR3 has 14 amino acids.

This clone was picked up a small number of times. This chain uses TRBV4-1 with TRBJ2-4; 15 bases agree with TRBD2. The V and J ends lost 6 bases and 8 bases, in that order; junction bases with no gene match: 11. The CDR3 is 17 amino acids. The germline CDR1 and CDR2 sequences are MGHRA and YSYEKL. This CDR3 reads CASRPGLAGGLRDIQYF. DNA for the CDR3: TGCGCCAGCAGGCCGGGACTAGCGGGGGGCCTTAGGGACATTCAGTACTTC.

This chain connects TRBV5-1 to TRBJ2-2, with D uncertain. Germline CDR1 reads SGHRS; CDR2 reads YFSETQ. V lost 4 bases and J 1 base, leaving 8 bases between the germline ends. CDR3 size: 14 residues. The DNA of the CDR3 is TGCGCCAGCAGCATCACGGTGAACACCGGGGAGCTGTTTTTT. It yields the protein CASSITVNTGELFF.

This clone was recorded only once. The chain carries TRBV4-1 and TRBJ1-4; the D is unclear. This CDR3 comprises 16 residues. Germline V CDR1 and CDR2: MGHRA, YSYEKL. V lost 0 bases and J 2 bases, leaving 10 bases between the germline ends. As DNA, the CDR3 is TGCGCCAGCAGCCAAGAGAGATCCAATACTAATGAAAAACTGTTTTTT. This gives the protein CASSQERSNTNEKLFF.

This rearrangement joins TRBV5-1 to TRBJ2-1, with TRBD2 matching over 8 bases. The CDR3 has 15 residues. V lost 6 bases and J lost 0; bases outside the gene matches: 5. The V gene's germline CDR1 is SGHRS and CDR2 YFSETQ. This CDR3 reads CASNGGGTSYNEQFF. CDR3 nucleotide sequence: TGCGCCAGCAACGGGGGGGGCACCTCCTACAATGAGCAGTTCTTC.

This chain links TRBV3-1 (or the pseudogene TRBV3-2) with TRBJ2-1; the match to TRBD2 covers 7 bases. J was trimmed by 3 bases and V by 6 bases; bases with no gene match: 11. This CDR3 comprises 16 residues. Germline values: CDR1 LGHDT, CDR2 YNNKEL (reference sequence). As DNA, the CDR3 is TGTGCCAGCAGACAGAGTTTTGGGGGGGTCTACAATGAGCAGTTCTTC. Its protein is CASRQSFGGVYNEQFF.

This clone was detected only once. V usage is TRBV3-1 (or the pseudogene TRBV3-2) and J usage is TRBJ2-3; 9 bases map to TRBD1. The CDR3 covers 16 residues. V shed 5 bases and J 4 bases; nucleotides not matched to a gene: 10. In germline, CDR1 is LGHDT, CDR2 YNNKEL (reference sequence). The CDR3 bases are TGTGCCAGCAGCGCCCCGGGACAGGGAGGGCCAGATACGCAGTATTTT. Protein: CASSAPGQGGPDTQYF.

V gene TRBV13 combines with J gene TRBJ1-2, with TRBD1 matching 7 bases. From germline, CDR1 is PRHDT and CDR2 FYEKMQ (reference sequence). The CDR3 length is 13 residues. With V trimmed by 6 bases and J by 4 bases, 5 bases remained unmatched. The chain's CDR3 is CASSLDRAYGYTF. DNA of the CDR3: TGTGCCAGCAGTCTCGACAGGGCCTATGGCTACACCTTC. Filled out from reference TRBV13 and TRBJ1-2, the complete variable domain reads AAGVIQSPRHLIKEKRETATLKCYPIPRHDTVYWYQQGPGQDPQFLISFYEKMQSDKGSIPDRFSAQQFSDYHSELNMSSLELGDSALYFCASSLDRAYGYTFGSGTRLTVV.

The rearrangement joins TRBV6-6 to TRBJ1-5, with 7 bases aligning to TRBD1. From germline, CDR1 is MNHNY and CDR2 SVGAGI (reference sequence). This CDR3 is built from 14 residues. Trimming at V came to 5 bases and at J to 1 base, leaving 2 bases not matched to a gene. The CDR3 sequence: CASSGTASNQPQHF. CDR3 DNA sequence: TGTGCCAGCAGTGGGACAGCGAGCAATCAGCCCCAGCATTTT.

This chain joins TRBV28 and TRBJ2-7; D ambiguous. Germline-derived CDR1 and CDR2 are MDHEN and SYDVKM. The CDR3 spans 14 residues. Between the trimmed V and J ends, which lost 3 bases and 0 bases, there was a span of 9 bases. The CDR3 sequence: CASSFPGSSYEQYF. CDR3 DNA sequence: TGTGCCAGCAGTTTCCCTGGCAGCTCCTACGAGCAGTACTTC. Full variable domain (rest looked up from reference TRBV28 and TRBJ2-7): DVKVTQSSRYLVKRTGEKVFLECVQDMDHENMFWYRQDPGLGLRLIYFSYDVKMKEKGDIPEGYSVSREKKERFSLILESASTNQTSMYLCASSFPGSSYEQYFGPGTRLTVT.

V gene TRBV19 combines with J gene TRBJ2-5; D may be TRBD1 (5 bases). Trimming took 6 bases from V and 2 from J, leaving 19 bases between them. The CDR3 sequence is 16 residues long. Germline values: CDR1 LNHDA, CDR2 SQIVND (reference sequence). The CDR3 DNA is TGTGCCAGTAGCAGAGACGCAGGGAATGCTCAAGAGACCCAGTACTTC. Protein: CASSRDAGNAQETQYF.

The chain carries TRBV7-9 and TRBJ2-7, with D unresolved. V gave up 1 base and J gave up 0 bases, with 10 bases separating them. Germline CDR1 and CDR2: SEHNR and FQNEAQ (reference sequence). This CDR3 has 15 amino acids. Written as DNA, the CDR3 is TGTGCCAGCAGCTTAGAGGTTTCTAGCTCCTACGAGCAGTACTTC. Amino acids: CASSLEVSSSYEQYF.

The chain uses TRBV6-5 and TRBJ1-1, with a weak D call TRBD1 (6 bases). The CDR3 has 13 residues. Germline lookup yields CDR1 MNHEY and CDR2 SVGAGI. V was pared by 8 bases and J by 4 bases, with 14 bases between. The CDR3 nucleotides read TGTGCCAGCCGGGACACCTGGCCCACTGAAGCTTTCTTT. As protein: CASRDTWPTEAFF.

V gene TRBV9 combines with J gene TRBJ2-1, with 13 bases matching TRBD2. The CDR3 has 16 residues. The germline gives CDR1 SGDLS, CDR2 YYNGEE. V shed 0 bases, J shed 8 bases, and the junction held 5 bases outside the gene matches. CDR3 protein: CASSVGLAGGLDEQFF. The CDR3 coding sequence is TGTGCCAGCAGCGTAGGACTAGCGGGGGGCTTGGATGAGCAGTTCTTC. The variable domain in full, completed from reference TRBV9 and TRBJ2-1, reads DSGVTQTPKHLITATGQRVTLRCSPRSGDLSVYWYQQSLDQGLQFLIQYYNGEERAKGNILERFSAQQFPDLHSELNLSSLELGDSALYFCASSVGLAGGLDEQFFGPGTRLTVL.